The present T cell receptor beta chain was sequenced within a study of blood T cell repertoires in COVID-19. Study-wide background: T cells, B-cell-depleted T cells, or PBMCs supplied cDNA or gDNA.

Produced via immunoSEQ multiplex PCR; TCRdb's table is partial and in-frame only. The sample comprises 70,000 or so clones, around 78% of which are singletons, and about 14% rests with the top ten. This clone was picked up one time. Germline V gene data show CDR1 as SEHNR and CDR2 as FQNEAQ (reference sequence). The CDR3 runs to 14 residues. V trimming: 1 base; J trimming: 6 bases; junction bases outside the gene matches: 5. The origin of this receptor is a human donor in a cohort sampled during active COVID-19. The specimen sequenced was peripheral blood. The chain has TRBV7-9 and TRBJ2-7; 8 bases agree with TRBD2. This chain's CDR3 is CASSLGSGKGEQYF. The CDR3 DNA reads as TGTGCCAGCAGCTTAGGTAGCGGGAAAGGCGAGCAGTACTTC.